This TCR beta chain was found in a study of blood T cell repertoires in COVID-19. Study at large: The United States, Italy and Spain provided the acute and convalescent COVID-19 samples. T cells, B-cell-depleted T cells, or PBMCs supplied cDNA or gDNA.

How the authors handled the data: Estimation of nucleated cell counts was performed using reference gene primer amplification. Data came from immunoSEQ multiplex PCR; TCRdb stores just in-frame clones and leaves some out. The V and J calls and clone size are taken from that table; D and trimming were inferred from the DNA. The repertoire holds a few hundred thousand clones, with 85% as singletons. V was pared by 1 base and J by 3 bases, with 16 bases between. Germline values: CDR1 GTSNPN, CDR2 SVGIG (reference sequence). The CDR3 consists of 15 residues. The sequencing sample was made of peripheral blood. V is TRBV30 and J is TRBJ2-7; D is unresolved. The TCR was taken from a woman in her late teens or twenties with acute or convalescent COVID-19. The CDR3 nucleotides read TGTGCCTGGAGTGCTCCACTACCGCGAAGCTACGAGCAGTACTTC. Translating it yields CAWSAPLPRSYEQYF.